Listed here are 8 T cell receptor beta chains from one sample, sequenced in a study of blood T cell repertoires in COVID-19 (TCRdb year 2020). The method was the immunoSEQ multiplex PCR assay. This is the immuneACCESS table as TCRdb keeps it, with only in-frame sequences that have V and J called. A part of the clones is gone; compared with another copy, unresolved V genes explain less than half, and the rest is unexplained. In this sample the table shows around 180,000 clones, roughly nine tenths of which occur a single time. Around 20% of the sample lies in the top ten. The sample comprised peripheral blood. These TCRs come from a man in his sixties or seventies with active or convalescent COVID-19.

The V gene is TRBV5-1, the J gene TRBJ2-1; 7 positions agree with TRBD1. The CDR3 spans 13 residues. CDR1 SGHRS and CDR2 YFSETQ come from the germline V gene. The V segment lost 3 bases and the J segment 6 bases; nucleotides outside the gene matches: 3. CDR3 DNA: TGCGCCAGCAGCTCGGGACAGTTCAATGAGCAGTTCTTC. Its translation is CASSSGQFNEQFF.

The gene calls are TRBV7-8 and TRBJ1-5; TRBD1 agrees at 9 bases. The germline CDR1 and CDR2 sequences are SGHVS and FQNEAQ. The CDR3 length is 15 residues. The V gene end was trimmed by 5 bases and the J gene end by 3 bases; junction bases not matched to a gene: 5. CDR3 sequence reads: CASSQGTGINQPQHF. The CDR3 coding sequence is TGTGCCAGCAGCCAGGGGACAGGGATCAATCAGCCCCAGCATTTT.

V gene TRBV30 combines with J gene TRBJ1-2, with a possible D match to TRBD1 (6 bases). In germline, CDR1 is GTSNPN, CDR2 SVGIG (reference sequence). Deletions cut 1 base from V and 3 bases from J, with 9 bases between. The CDR3 runs to 13 residues. Here the CDR3 DNA reads TGTGCCTGGAGTGCAGGGGTGGACTATGGCTACACCTTC. It specifies CAWSAGVDYGYTF.

The chain recombines TRBV11-2 with TRBJ1-1; D gene uncertain. Trimming stripped 3 bases from V and 0 bases from J, with 14 bases between. The CDR3 extends over 16 amino acids. Germline V gives CDR1 SGHAT, CDR2 FQNNGV. The CDR3 protein is CASSFWSGHMNTEAFF. Written as DNA, the CDR3 is TGTGCCAGCAGCTTTTGGTCTGGGCACATGAACACTGAAGCTTTCTTT.

This clone was counted between two and nine times. This rearrangement joins TRBV5-5 to TRBJ1-6; D gene ambiguous. The germline gives CDR1 SGHKS, CDR2 YYEKEE (reference sequence). The CDR3 extends over 15 amino acids. The V end was cut by 1 base, the J end by 5 bases, with 10 bases between. The CDR3 bases are TGTGCCAGCAGCTTGACAGAAACAAATAATTCACCCCTCCACTTT. It codes for CASSLTETNNSPLHF.

The chain recombines TRBV9 with TRBJ2-1; 8 nucleotides line up with TRBD1. The CDR3 runs 16 residues. The ends lost 4 bases at V and 8 bases at J; junction bases unmatched: 14. Germline V gene data show CDR1 as SGDLS and CDR2 as YYNGEE. The CDR3 loop is CASSPRTGSTNDEQFF. For the CDR3, the DNA is TGTGCCAGCAGCCCTCGGACAGGGTCTACAAACGATGAGCAGTTCTTC.

The chain is built from TRBV7-2 and TRBJ2-2, with D perhaps TRBD1 (6 bases). CDR3 length equals 13 residues. The germline V gene has CDR1 SGHTA and CDR2 FQGNSA. Trimming shortened V by 6 bases and J by 4 bases, and 9 bases separated the two germline ends. The CDR3 DNA reads as TGTGCCAGCAGACAGGGAACCACCGGGGAGCTGTTTTTT. The encoded protein is CASRQGTTGELFF.

The chain carries TRBV27 and TRBJ1-1; D remains ambiguous. CDR1 and CDR2 (germline): MNHEY, SMNVEV (reference sequence). The CDR3 extends over 15 amino acids. V lost 7 bases, J lost 0 bases, and 15 bases lay in between. The DNA for the CDR3 is TGTGCCAGCATCCGAGGGATGGGCATGAACACTGAAGCTTTCTTT. Translating it yields CASIRGMGMNTEAFF.